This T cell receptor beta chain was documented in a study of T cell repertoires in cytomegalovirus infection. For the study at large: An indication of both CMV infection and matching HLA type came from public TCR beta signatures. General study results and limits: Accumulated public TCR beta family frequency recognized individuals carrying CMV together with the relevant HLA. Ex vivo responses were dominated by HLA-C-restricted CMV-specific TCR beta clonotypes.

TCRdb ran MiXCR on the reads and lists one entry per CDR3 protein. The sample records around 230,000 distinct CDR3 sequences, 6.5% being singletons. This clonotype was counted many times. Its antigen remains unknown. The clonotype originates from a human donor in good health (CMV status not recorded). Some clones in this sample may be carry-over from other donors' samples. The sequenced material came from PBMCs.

This CDR3 is CASSRTDSWRSYNEQFF. The CDR3 coding sequence is TGTGCCAGCAGTCGGACTGACTCTTGGAGGTCCTACAATGAGCAGTTCTTC. This chain links TRBV6-2 or TRBV6-3 with TRBJ2-1; maybe TRBD2 (5 bases). Trimming took off 5 bases at V and 1 base at J, with 18 bases between the two ends. CDR1 is MNHEY and CDR2 is SVGEGT in the germline V gene. This CDR3 has 17 amino acids.